This TCR beta chain appears in the sequencing data of a study of OX40 agonist ivuxolimab in advanced cancers. Study information: Patients receiving dose escalation had hepatocellular carcinoma, melanoma, renal cell or head and neck cancer. Under the entry rules, prior anti-PD-1, anti-PD-L1 or anti-CTLA-4 therapy was allowed, and roughly 39% had some. The study, taken as a whole, reports: The authors did not determine the antigen specificity of the expanded peripheral T cells. Both CD4+ and CD8+ T cell populations in blood had undergone clonal expansion by week 6 at 0.1 to 3.0 mg/kg.

Germline V gene lookup returns CDR1 LNHDA and CDR2 SQIVND (reference sequence). The CDR3 runs 13 residues. With 7 bases clipped from V and 7 bases from J, the junction kept 5 bases outside the gene matches. Remarks on this clone: The antigen is undetermined.

Repertoires were generated with immunoSEQ multiplex PCR, while TCRdb's copy carries only in-frame clones and drops some. The repertoire holds around 84,000 clones, with roughly 80% as singletons. The TCR originated in an adult with an advanced solid tumor such as melanoma, head and neck, liver or kidney cancer. This specimen consisted of CD4+ or CD8+ T cells sorted from blood, obtained in a trial of the OX40 agonist ivuxolimab. This rearrangement joins TRBV19 to TRBJ2-1; 9 bases are a match to TRBD2. CDR3 in amino acids: CASKASGVNEQFF. In nucleotides, the CDR3 is TGTGCCAGTAAAGCTAGCGGGGTTAATGAGCAGTTCTTC.